One TCR beta chain is described in this entry. The antigen is undetermined. At one of its ends the junction is not consistent with the germline gene, which may arise from a read error. This specimen comes from a study of T cells in Graves' hyperthyroidism and ophthalmopathy. The overall study: Peripheral blood samples were taken at initial diagnosis, prior to any treatment.

Amplification of TCR beta CDR3 regions was performed using RNA transcripts as template. HTBI primers were used for first-round RT-PCR of the TCR CDR3. TCRdb independently ran MiXCR on the multiplex PCR reads; one entry per CDR3 protein. The table lists around 720,000 distinct CDR3 sequences, about 35% of them singletons. Recently diagnosed hyperthyroidism of less than 2 months' duration affected patients aged 18 to 65. Study observations and caveats: Most clonotypes expanded in the thyroid (above 0.001) were also present in blood.

The CDR3 length is 16 residues. The V gene's germline CDR1 is WNHNN and CDR2 SYGVQD (reference sequence). The clonotype was recovered from a woman aged 40 to 50 with Graves' hyperthyroidism. The V call is TRBV10-1, the J call TRBJ2-2; 12 positions match TRBD2. The sample consisted of blood. This CDR3 reads CASSRRTSGTTGELFF. Written as DNA, the CDR3 is TGTGCCAGCAGCCGACGGACTAGCGGGACCACCGGGGAGCTGTTTTTT.